The 28 T cell receptor beta chains below come from one sample, sequenced in a study of blood T cell repertoires in COVID-19. Using immunoSEQ multiplex PCR, the repertoire was profiled, and TCRdb retains in-frame clones only, with some absent. The table lists 330,000 or so clones, about 90% of them singletons. The sequenced sample was PBMCs or T cells enriched from blood (not recorded which). These receptors all stem from a man in his thirties or forties who had recovered from COVID-19.

The rearrangement uses TRBV5-4 and TRBJ1-4, with D possibly matching TRBD1 (6 bases). Trimming shortened V by 0 bases and J by 8 bases, and 14 bases separated the two germline ends. Germline CDR1 is SGHNT and CDR2 is YYREEE (reference sequence). CDR3 length: 15 residues. The CDR3 nucleotides are TGTGCCAGCAGCTTGGGGGGGCCTGGTCGCGAAAAACTGTTTTTT. As protein: CASSLGGPGREKLFF.

V usage is TRBV9 and J usage is TRBJ1-2, with 8 bases matching TRBD1. Looked up from germline, CDR1 is SGDLS and CDR2 is YYNGEE. The J segment lost 4 bases and the V segment lost 4 bases, leaving 6 bases of the junction unmatched. This CDR3 comprises 14 residues. CDR3 DNA sequence: TGTGCCAGCAGCCTTGTGGGACAGGCCTATGGCTACACCTTC. This gives the protein CASSLVGQAYGYTF.

This chain uses TRBV7-2 with TRBJ2-1; tentatively, D is TRBD1 (5 bases). The germline V and J ends were trimmed by 8 bases and 5 bases, with 16 bases remaining between them. The CDR3 is 14 residues long. Germline V CDR1 and CDR2: SGHTA, FQGNSA. CDR3 protein: CASGYARGDNEQFF. CDR3 nucleotide sequence: TGTGCCAGCGGATACGCTAGGGGTGACAATGAGCAGTTCTTC. Full variable domain (remainder filled in from reference TRBV7-2 and TRBJ2-1): GAGVSQSPSNKVTEKGKDVELRCDPISGHTALYWYRQSLGQGLEFLIYFQGNSAPDKSGLPSDRFSAERTGGSVSTLTIQRTQQEDSAVYLCASGYARGDNEQFFGPGTRLTVL.

In this sample, this clone turned up once. The genes are TRBV6-6 and TRBJ1-2; maybe TRBD1 (6 bases). V was cut by 0 bases and J by 6 bases, with 14 bases left in between. The CDR3 runs to 15 residues. Germline CDR1 MNHNY, CDR2 SVGAGI (reference sequence). Here the CDR3 reads CASSYSPRGGHGYTF. The CDR3 nucleotides are TGTGCCAGCAGTTACTCGCCCAGGGGAGGGCATGGCTACACCTTC.

The table lists this clone with a few counts. The rearrangement links TRBV27 to TRBJ2-2; the D gene is possibly TRBD1 (5 bases). Germline assignment: CDR1 MNHEY and CDR2 SMNVEV (reference sequence). The CDR3 contains 14 residues. The germline V and J ends were trimmed by 3 bases and 6 bases, with 11 bases remaining between them. The CDR3 spells CASSFDIGAGELFF. As DNA, the CDR3 is TGTGCCAGCAGTTTCGACATAGGGGCCGGGGAGCTGTTTTTT.

V gene TRBV2 combines with J gene TRBJ1-6; the D is unclear. The CDR3 has 15 residues. Deletions cut 3 bases from V and 10 bases from J, with 16 bases between. CDR1 is SNHLY, CDR2 FYNNEI, per germline. The CDR3 here is CASSDGTPNLSPLHF. The CDR3 DNA reads as TGTGCCAGCAGTGACGGTACCCCAAATCTCTCACCCCTCCACTTT.

DNA of the CDR3: TGTGCCTGGAGTTTTACAGGGATCTACGAGCAGTACTTC. This sequence encodes CAWSFTGIYEQYF. V is TRBV30 and J is TRBJ2-7; a weak D match, TRBD1 (6 bases). Trimming removed 2 bases from V and 3 bases from J, with 11 bases in between. This CDR3 is 13 amino acids long. The germline V gene encodes CDR1 GTSNPN and CDR2 SVGIG (reference sequence).

V usage is TRBV21-1 and J usage is TRBJ1-6; the table's TRBD1 call for D was not verified on the DNA. TRBV21-1 is designated a pseudogene. This CDR3 spans 18 amino acids. The CDR3 sequence is CASSNPAPFRDRDSPLHF. CDR3 bases: TGTGCCAGCAGCAACCCGGCACCATTCCGGGACAGGGACTCACCCCTCCACTTT.

The V and J genes are TRBV27 and TRBJ2-5, with TRBD1 matching over 7 bases. The junction had 4 bases not matched to a gene; V was cut back by 4 bases and J by 5 bases. The germline CDR1 and CDR2 sequences are MNHEY and SMNVEV (reference sequence). This CDR3 region has 13 residues. The CDR3 coding sequence is TGTGCCAGCAGTTCGACAGGGAAGGAGACCCAGTACTTC. It codes for CASSSTGKETQYF.

The gene calls are TRBV7-6 and TRBJ2-5; D call uncertain. The CDR3 covers 14 residues. Between the trimmed V and J ends, which lost 0 bases and 3 bases, there was a span of 8 bases. CDR1 is SGHVS, CDR2 FNYEAQ, per germline. The CDR3 reads CASSLALLEETQYF. CDR3 DNA sequence: TGTGCCAGCAGCTTAGCGTTGCTAGAAGAGACCCAGTACTTC.

The rearrangement uses TRBV15 and TRBJ2-7, with 11 nucleotides matching TRBD1. This CDR3 has 16 amino acids. Per the germline V gene, CDR1 is LNHNV and CDR2 is YYDKDF (reference sequence). V shed 3 bases and J 5 bases; nucleotides not matched to a gene: 9. The DNA for the CDR3 is TGTGCCACCAGCAGGGATCAAGGGACAGGGGGTCACGAGCAGTACTTC. Protein sequence: CATSRDQGTGGHEQYF.

This chain joins TRBV27 and TRBJ2-5, with 10 positions matching TRBD2. The CDR3 length is 14 residues. From germline, CDR1 is MNHEY and CDR2 SMNVEV (reference sequence). The trim removed 4 bases at V and 5 bases at J, leaving 4 bases unmatched. The CDR3 DNA sequence: TGTGCCAGCAGTTATAGCGGGGGGCTGGAGACCCAGTACTTC. Its protein is CASSYSGGLETQYF.

The genes are TRBV6-5 and TRBJ2-7, with 8 bases fitting TRBD2. The V segment lost 6 bases and the J segment 5 bases; nucleotides outside the gene matches: 9. There are 14 residues in the CDR3. Per germline, CDR1 MNHEY and CDR2 SVGAGI. CDR3 sequence: CASRYPGGRDEQYF. The CDR3 nucleotides are TGTGCCAGCAGGTATCCGGGAGGGAGGGACGAGCAGTACTTC.

This chain joins TRBV27 and TRBJ2-1; D perhaps matches TRBD1 (6 bases). The ends were cut back, 5 bases at V and 9 bases at J, with 14 bases in the middle. The CDR3 spans 13 residues. Germline loops: CDR1 MNHEY, CDR2 SMNVEV (reference sequence). The CDR3 loop is CASSPKGVSEQFF. The CDR3 DNA reads as TGTGCCAGCAGTCCGAAGGGGGTGAGTGAGCAGTTCTTC.

The chain recombines TRBV5-1 with TRBJ1-5, with TRBD1 as a possible D gene (6 bases). The CDR3 sequence is 13 residues long. V lost 4 bases, J lost 2 bases, and 7 bases lay in between. CDR1 and CDR2 (germline): SGHRS, YFSETQ. The CDR3 DNA reads TGCGCCAGCAGCCCAGGGGGCAATCAGCCCCAGCATTTT. It encodes CASSPGGNQPQHF.

V is TRBV5-1 and J is TRBJ2-1, with TRBD1 identical over 7 bases. The length of the CDR3 is 16 residues. Germline CDR1 is SGHRS and CDR2 is YFSETQ. V lost 0 bases to trimming and J lost 4 bases; unmatched junction nucleotides: 7. The CDR3: CASSLDPGQSYNEQFF. As DNA, the CDR3 is TGCGCCAGCAGCTTGGACCCGGGACAGAGTTACAATGAGCAGTTCTTC.

Only a few counts were recorded for this clone. The chain joins TRBV20-1 to TRBJ1-2; D unclear. Germline assignment: CDR1 DFQATT and CDR2 SNEGSKA (reference sequence). The CDR3 has 11 amino acids. CDR3 protein: CSHPGTYGYTF. CDR3 DNA: TGCAGCCATCCGGGTACATATGGCTACACCTTC.

The J gene is TRBJ1-6, the V gene TRBV6-5; 8 bases line up with TRBD1. Germline-derived CDR1 and CDR2 are MNHEY and SVGAGI. Germline trimming cut 6 bases from V and 9 bases from J; bases unmatched to any gene: 10. CDR3 length: 15 residues. DNA of the CDR3: TGTGCCAGCAGGCCTACAGGGGGAAAGGGTTCACCCCTCCACTTT. Encoded protein: CASRPTGGKGSPLHF.

The CDR3 is CASSEGLAGGNEQFF. The CDR3 DNA follows: TGTGCCAGCAGTGAAGGCCTAGCGGGGGGGAATGAGCAGTTCTTC. This chain joins TRBV6-1 and TRBJ2-1, with 12 bases fitting TRBD2. CDR1 and CDR2 from the germline V gene are MNHNS and SASEGT. The CDR3 is 15 residues long. The V gene end was trimmed by 1 base and the J gene end by 7 bases; junction bases not matched to a gene: 2.

This chain connects TRBV3-1 (or the pseudogene TRBV3-2) to TRBJ2-7; D is possibly TRBD2 (5 bases). The CDR3 contains 14 residues. Deletions cut 4 bases from V and 3 bases from J, with 13 bases between. Germline loops: CDR1 LGHDT, CDR2 YNNKEL (reference sequence). CDR3 in amino acids: CASSPGWGVYEQYF. The CDR3 DNA reads TGTGCCAGCAGCCCCGGGTGGGGAGTCTACGAGCAGTACTTC.

This clone was observed a handful of times. The V call is TRBV4-2, the J call TRBJ2-1, with 10 positions matching TRBD2. Germline trimming cut 3 bases from V and 4 bases from J; bases unmatched to any gene: 0. The CDR3 totals 14 residues. Germline assignment: CDR1 LGHNA and CDR2 YNFKEQ. CDR3 nucleotide sequence: TGTGCCAGCAGCCAGACTAGCGGGTACAATGAGCAGTTCTTC. Translated, it gives CASSQTSGYNEQFF.

This chain links TRBV7-9 with TRBJ2-5, with TRBD2 matching over 9 bases. Germline V gives CDR1 SEHNR, CDR2 FQNEAQ (reference sequence). The CDR3 runs 14 residues. J was trimmed by 5 bases and V by 5 bases; bases with no gene match: 6. The CDR3 spells CASSPGTSYETQYF. CDR3 DNA: TGTGCCAGCAGCCCCGGGACTAGCTACGAGACCCAGTACTTC.

The CDR3 sequence: CASRLRQGPPNTGELFF. The CDR3, as DNA: TGTGCCAGCAGACTTAGACAGGGCCCCCCGAACACCGGGGAGCTGTTTTTT. V usage is TRBV28 and J usage is TRBJ2-2; 7 nucleotides agree with TRBD1. Germline CDR1 and CDR2: MDHEN and SYDVKM. J gave up 0 bases and V 6 bases, and 10 bases lay outside the gene matches. The CDR3 totals 17 residues.

The chain combines TRBV2 with TRBJ2-7; unclear D gene. The V and J ends lost 9 bases and 2 bases respectively, with 8 bases between them. The germline CDR1 and CDR2 sequences are SNHLY and FYNNEI. This CDR3 contains 11 residues. The CDR3 loop is CASKSAYEQYF. The CDR3 DNA follows: TGTGCCAGTAAATCGGCCTACGAGCAGTACTTC.

The chain combines TRBV30 with TRBJ1-1; no clear D gene. The V gene lost 7 bases and the J gene lost 3 bases, with 15 bases spanning the gap. Germline assignment: CDR1 GTSNPN and CDR2 SVGIG (reference sequence). The CDR3 totals 13 residues. The CDR3 DNA reads as TGTGCCTTGTATGAAGTACGGGACACTGAAGCTTTCTTT. It yields the protein CALYEVRDTEAFF.

J is TRBJ1-2 and V is TRBV28; 7 bases fit TRBD1. The length of the CDR3 is 14 residues. Germline loops: CDR1 MDHEN, CDR2 SYDVKM. V trimming: 3 bases; J trimming: 5 bases; junction bases outside the gene matches: 6. The CDR3 spells CASSLKRRGYGYTF. DNA of the CDR3: TGTGCCAGCAGTTTGAAACGCAGGGGGTATGGCTACACCTTC.

This chain joins TRBV7-8 and TRBJ1-1; TRBD1 agrees at 8 bases. Germline-derived CDR1 and CDR2 are SGHVS and FQNEAQ. V lost 2 bases and J lost 6; bases outside the gene matches: 8. The CDR3 totals 15 residues. CDR3 region: CASSLYRGVMAEAFF. The CDR3 DNA follows: TGTGCCAGCAGCTTATACAGGGGGGTGATGGCTGAAGCTTTCTTT.

This chain links TRBV3-1 (or the pseudogene TRBV3-2) with TRBJ1-5; D gene ambiguous. V was pared by 0 bases and J by 7 bases, with 7 bases between. There are 13 residues in the CDR3. The germline gives CDR1 LGHDT, CDR2 YNNKEL (reference sequence). The CDR3 sequence: CASSQDRSQPQHF. The CDR3 DNA sequence: TGTGCCAGCAGCCAAGACAGGTCCCAGCCCCAGCATTTT.